In its sample, the clone carrying this T cell receptor beta chain was seen a few times. This record comes from a study of blood T cells in healthy people across ages. Every participating donor contributed approximately 10 milliliters of peripheral blood through a draw. With a J-beta primer mix and a sample-barcoded 5' primer, a second PCR ran about 7 to 11 cycles. Unique molecular identifiers of 12 random nucleotides labeled each cDNA. From the 5' RACE reads, TCRdb called clonotypes with MiXCR, one entry per CDR3 protein. This sample has about 940,000 distinct CDR3 sequences; approximately 49% occur once, and the top ten carry 13%. Per germline, CDR1 SNHLY and CDR2 FYNNEI. J gave up 1 base and V 6 bases, and 6 bases lay outside the gene matches. The CDR3 contains 14 residues.

Sequencing used blood. The genes are TRBV2 and TRBJ2-7, with TRBD2 matching over 7 bases. The source of this sequence is a man under 40 in good health. The CDR3 reads CASRGRGSSYEQYF. CDR3 in DNA: TGTGCCAGCAGGGGGAGGGGTTCGTCCTACGAGCAGTACTTC.